The T cell receptor beta chain described here comes from a study of CD8 T cells in Susac syndrome. Study-wide context: Patients with Susac syndrome, at blood draw, were therapy-naive, on corticosteroids, or on intravenous immunoglobulin alone.

Findings and limits, study-wide: There were some 16 Susac-specific public clones in total CD8+ repertoires and several in CD8+ TEMRA repertoires.

The CDR3 covers 16 residues. Germline V gene sequence: CDR1 SGHVS, CDR2 FNYEAQ. V shed 5 bases, J shed 4 bases, and the junction held 12 bases outside the gene matches. Random-hexamer reverse transcription was applied to roughly 0.5 to 1 ug RNA. Each CDR3 protein gets one entry after TCRdb re-called the immunoSEQ multiplex PCR reads with MiXCR. The profile shows around 110,000 distinct CDR3 sequences, approximately 94% of them singletons. Each Susac syndrome patient had definite or probable disease by recently defined criteria. With respect to this clonotype: Its cognate antigen is unknown.

The rearrangement links TRBV7-6 to TRBJ2-5; 8 positions agree with TRBD1. The sample was CD8+ T cells from PBMCs. The TCR comes from a human donor with Susac syndrome. The CDR3 spells CASSPFEDRGRETQYF. The DNA for the CDR3 is TGTGCCAGCAGCCCATTTGAAGACAGGGGAAGAGAGACCCAGTACTTC.